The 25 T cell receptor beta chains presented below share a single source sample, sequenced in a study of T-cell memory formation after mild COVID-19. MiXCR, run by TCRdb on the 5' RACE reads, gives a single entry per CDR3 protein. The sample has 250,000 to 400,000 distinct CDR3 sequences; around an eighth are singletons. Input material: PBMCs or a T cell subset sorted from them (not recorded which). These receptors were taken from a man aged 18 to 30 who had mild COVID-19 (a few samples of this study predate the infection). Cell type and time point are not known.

The CDR3 region is CASSITGGETQYF. The CDR3 coding sequence is TGTGCCAGCAGCATTACTGGAGGAGAGACCCAGTACTTC. This sequence joins TRBV7-2 and TRBJ2-5; D might be TRBD2 (5 bases). The CDR3 is 13 amino acids. The V end lost 5 bases, the J end lost 4 bases, and 11 bases lay between the germline ends. Germline V gene data show CDR1 as SGHTA and CDR2 as FQGNSA.

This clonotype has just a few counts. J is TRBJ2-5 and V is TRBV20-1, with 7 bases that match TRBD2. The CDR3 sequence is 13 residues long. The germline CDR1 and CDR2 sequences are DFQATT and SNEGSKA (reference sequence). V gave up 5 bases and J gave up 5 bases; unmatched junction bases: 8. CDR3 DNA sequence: TGCAGTGCTTTAGGACTAGTTCGTGAGACCCAGTACTTC. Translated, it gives CSALGLVRETQYF.

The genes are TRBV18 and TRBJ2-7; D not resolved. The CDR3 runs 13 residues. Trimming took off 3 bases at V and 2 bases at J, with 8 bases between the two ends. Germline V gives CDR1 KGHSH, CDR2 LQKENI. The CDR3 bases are TGTGCCAGCTCACCTGAGCTTACCTACGAGCAGTACTTC. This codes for CASSPELTYEQYF. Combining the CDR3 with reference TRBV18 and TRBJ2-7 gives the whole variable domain NAGVMQNPRHLVRRRGQEARLRCSPMKGHSHVYWYRQLPEEGLKFMVYLQKENIIDESGMPKERFSAEFPKEGPSILRIQQVVRGDSAAYFCASSPELTYEQYFGPGTRLTVT.

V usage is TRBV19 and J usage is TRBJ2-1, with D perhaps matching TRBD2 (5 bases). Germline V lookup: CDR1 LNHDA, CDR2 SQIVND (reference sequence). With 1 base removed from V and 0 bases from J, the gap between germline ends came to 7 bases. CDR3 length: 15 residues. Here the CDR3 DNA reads TGTGCCAGTAGTATAGGAGGGAACTCCTACAATGAGCAGTTCTTC. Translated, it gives CASSIGGNSYNEQFF.

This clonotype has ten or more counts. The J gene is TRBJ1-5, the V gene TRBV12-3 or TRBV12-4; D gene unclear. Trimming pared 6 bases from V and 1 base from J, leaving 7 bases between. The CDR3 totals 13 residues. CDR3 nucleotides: TGTGCCAGCAGCCTCGAGAGCAATCAGCCCCAGCATTTT. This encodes CASSLESNQPQHF.

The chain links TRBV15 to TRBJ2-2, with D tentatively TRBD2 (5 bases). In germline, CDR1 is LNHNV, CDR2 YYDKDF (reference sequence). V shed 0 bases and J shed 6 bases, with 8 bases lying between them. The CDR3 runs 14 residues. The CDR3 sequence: CATSRDYGAGELFF. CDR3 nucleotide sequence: TGTGCCACCAGCAGAGATTACGGGGCCGGGGAGCTGTTTTTT. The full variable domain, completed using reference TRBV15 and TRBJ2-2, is DAMVIQNPRYQVTQFGKPVTLSCSQTLNHNVMYWYQQKSSQAPKLLFHYYDKDFNNEADTPDNFQSRRPNTSFCFLDIRSPGLGDTAMYLCATSRDYGAGELFFGEGSRLTVL.

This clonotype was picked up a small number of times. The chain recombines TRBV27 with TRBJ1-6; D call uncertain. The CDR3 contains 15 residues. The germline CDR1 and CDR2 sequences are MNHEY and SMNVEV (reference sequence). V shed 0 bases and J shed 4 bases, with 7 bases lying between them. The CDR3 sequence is CASSLSGRYNSPLHF. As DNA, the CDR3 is TGTGCCAGCAGTTTATCAGGCCGGTATAATTCACCCCTCCACTTT.

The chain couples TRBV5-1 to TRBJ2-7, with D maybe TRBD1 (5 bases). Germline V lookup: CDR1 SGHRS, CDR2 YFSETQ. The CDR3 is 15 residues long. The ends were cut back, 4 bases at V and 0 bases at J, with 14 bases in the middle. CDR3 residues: CASSERGLSSYEQYF. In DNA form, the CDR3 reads TGCGCCAGCAGCGAAAGGGGCCTCTCCTCCTACGAGCAGTACTTC.

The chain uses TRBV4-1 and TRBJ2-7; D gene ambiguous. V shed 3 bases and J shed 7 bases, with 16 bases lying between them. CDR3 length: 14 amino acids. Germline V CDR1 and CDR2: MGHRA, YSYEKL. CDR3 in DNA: TGCGCCAGCAGCCAGGCGACGACGCCGACGGAGCAGTACTTC. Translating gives CASSQATTPTEQYF.

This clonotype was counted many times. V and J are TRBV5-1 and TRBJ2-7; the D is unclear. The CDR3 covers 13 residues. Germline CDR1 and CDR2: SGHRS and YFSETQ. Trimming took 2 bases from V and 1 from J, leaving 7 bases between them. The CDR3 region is CASSFDGSYEQYF. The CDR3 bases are TGCGCCAGCAGCTTTGACGGTTCCTACGAGCAGTACTTC.

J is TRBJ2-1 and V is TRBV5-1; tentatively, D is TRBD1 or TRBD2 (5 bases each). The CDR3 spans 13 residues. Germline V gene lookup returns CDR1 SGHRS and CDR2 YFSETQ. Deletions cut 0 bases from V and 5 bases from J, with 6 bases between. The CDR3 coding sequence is TGCGCCAGCAGCTTGGGGGACCACAATGAGCAGTTCTTC. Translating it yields CASSLGDHNEQFF.

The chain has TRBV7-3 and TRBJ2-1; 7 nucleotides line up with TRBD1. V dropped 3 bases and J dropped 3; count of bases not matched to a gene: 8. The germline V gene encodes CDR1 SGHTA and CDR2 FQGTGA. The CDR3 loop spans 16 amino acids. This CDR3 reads CASSFASGQSYNEQFF. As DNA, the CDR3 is TGTGCCAGCAGCTTTGCCTCGGGACAGAGCTACAATGAGCAGTTCTTC.

Written as DNA, the CDR3 is TGTGCCAGCTCACCATCGACAGACAATGAGCAGTTCTTC. Translated: CASSPSTDNEQFF. This chain connects TRBV18 to TRBJ2-1; D perhaps matches TRBD1 (5 bases). The CDR3 totals 13 residues. CDR1 and CDR2 from the germline V gene are KGHSH and LQKENI. The germline V and J ends were trimmed by 2 bases and 5 bases, with 7 bases remaining between them.

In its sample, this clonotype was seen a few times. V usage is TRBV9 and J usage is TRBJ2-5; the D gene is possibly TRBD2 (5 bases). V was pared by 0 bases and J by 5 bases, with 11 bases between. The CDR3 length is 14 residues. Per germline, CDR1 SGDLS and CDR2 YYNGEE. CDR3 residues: CASSVELAGETQYF. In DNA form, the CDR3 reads TGTGCCAGCAGCGTAGAGCTAGCCGGGGAGACCCAGTACTTC.

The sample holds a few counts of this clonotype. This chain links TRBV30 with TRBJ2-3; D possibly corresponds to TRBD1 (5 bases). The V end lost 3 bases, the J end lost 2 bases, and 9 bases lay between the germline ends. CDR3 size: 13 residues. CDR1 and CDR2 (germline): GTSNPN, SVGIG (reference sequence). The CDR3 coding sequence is TGTGCCTGGAGAGGGGATTACACAGATACGCAGTATTTT. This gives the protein CAWRGDYTDTQYF. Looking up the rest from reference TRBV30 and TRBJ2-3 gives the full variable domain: SQTIHQWPATLVQPVGSPLSLECTVEGTSNPNLYWYRQAAGRGLQLLFYSVGIGQISSEVPQNLSASRPQDRQFILSSKKLLLSDSGFYLCAWRGDYTDTQYFGPGTRLTVL.

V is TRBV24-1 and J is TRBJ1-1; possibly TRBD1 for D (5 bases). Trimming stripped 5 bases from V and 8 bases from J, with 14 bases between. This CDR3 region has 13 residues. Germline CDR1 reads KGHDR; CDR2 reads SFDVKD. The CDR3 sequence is CATSGGPTGEAFF. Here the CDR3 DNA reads TGTGCCACCAGTGGTGGGCCCACAGGAGAAGCTTTCTTT.

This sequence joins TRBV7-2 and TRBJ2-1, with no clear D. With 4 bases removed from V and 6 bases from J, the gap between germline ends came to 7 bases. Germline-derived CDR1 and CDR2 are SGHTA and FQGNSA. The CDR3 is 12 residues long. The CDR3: CASSWQVNEQFF. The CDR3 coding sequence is TGTGCCAGCAGCTGGCAGGTCAATGAGCAGTTCTTC. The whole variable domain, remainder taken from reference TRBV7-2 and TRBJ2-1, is GAGVSQSPSNKVTEKGKDVELRCDPISGHTALYWYRQSLGQGLEFLIYFQGNSAPDKSGLPSDRFSAERTGGSVSTLTIQRTQQEDSAVYLCASSWQVNEQFFGPGTRLTVL.

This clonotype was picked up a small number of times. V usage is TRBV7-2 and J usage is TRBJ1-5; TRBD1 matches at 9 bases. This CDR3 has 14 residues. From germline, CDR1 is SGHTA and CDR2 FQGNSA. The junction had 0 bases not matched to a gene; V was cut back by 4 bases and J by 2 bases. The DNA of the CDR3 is TGTGCCAGCAGCTGGACAGGGGGCAATCAGCCCCAGCATTTT. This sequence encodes CASSWTGGNQPQHF.

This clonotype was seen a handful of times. The CDR3 reads CASRVSNTEAFF. As DNA, the CDR3 is TGCGCCAGCAGGGTTTCCAACACTGAAGCTTTCTTT. This chain uses TRBV5-1 with TRBJ1-1; D is ambiguous. CDR1 and CDR2 (germline): SGHRS, YFSETQ. The CDR3 is made up of 12 amino acids. Trimming took off 5 bases at V and 2 bases at J, with 7 bases between the two ends.

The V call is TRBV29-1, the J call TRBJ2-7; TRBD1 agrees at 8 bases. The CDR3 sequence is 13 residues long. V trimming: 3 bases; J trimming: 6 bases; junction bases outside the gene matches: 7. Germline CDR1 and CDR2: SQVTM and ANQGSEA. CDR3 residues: CSVDSTGGGEQYF. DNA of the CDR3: TGCAGCGTTGATTCCACAGGGGGAGGCGAGCAGTACTTC.

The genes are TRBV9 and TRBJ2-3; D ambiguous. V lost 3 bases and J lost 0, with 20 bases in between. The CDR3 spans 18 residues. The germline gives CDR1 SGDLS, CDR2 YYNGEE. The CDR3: CASSATHSLPPSTDTQYF. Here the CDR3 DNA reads TGTGCCAGCAGCGCGACCCACAGCCTCCCCCCTAGCACAGATACGCAGTATTTT.

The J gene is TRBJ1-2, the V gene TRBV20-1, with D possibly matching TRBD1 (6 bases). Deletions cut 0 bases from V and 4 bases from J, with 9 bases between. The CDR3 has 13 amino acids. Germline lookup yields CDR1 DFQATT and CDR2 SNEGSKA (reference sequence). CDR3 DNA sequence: TGCAGTGCTAGAGAGGGGGCCGGCTATGGCTACACCTTC. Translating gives CSAREGAGYGYTF.

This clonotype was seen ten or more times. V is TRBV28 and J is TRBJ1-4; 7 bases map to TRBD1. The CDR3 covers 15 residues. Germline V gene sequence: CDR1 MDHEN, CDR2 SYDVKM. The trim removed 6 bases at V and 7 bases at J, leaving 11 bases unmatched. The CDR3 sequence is CASREDPYRGEKLFF. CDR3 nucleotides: TGTGCCAGCAGGGAAGATCCATACAGGGGTGAAAAACTGTTTTTT.

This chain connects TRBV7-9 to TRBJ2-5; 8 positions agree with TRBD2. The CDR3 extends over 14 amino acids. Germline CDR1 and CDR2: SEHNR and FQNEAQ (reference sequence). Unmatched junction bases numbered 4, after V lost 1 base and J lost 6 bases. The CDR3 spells CASSLVSGGKTQYF. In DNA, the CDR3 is TGTGCCAGCAGCTTAGTCTCGGGAGGGAAGACCCAGTACTTC.

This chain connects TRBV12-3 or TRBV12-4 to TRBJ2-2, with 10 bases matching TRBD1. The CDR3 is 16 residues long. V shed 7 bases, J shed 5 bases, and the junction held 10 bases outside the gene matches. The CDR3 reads CASTGDRGQVTGELFF. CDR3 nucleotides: TGTGCCAGCACCGGCGACAGGGGGCAGGTTACCGGGGAGCTGTTTTTT.